This T cell receptor beta chain was sequenced in a study of vaccination effects on CD4 cells after COVID-19. Study-level findings and limits: There was marked clonal contraction among infection- and vaccine-induced clones late after vaccination.

Peptide-pool stimulation followed by sequencing identified expanded antigen-specific CD4+ clonotypes in the ViraFEST assay. A 10-day culture period preceded the isolation of CD4+ T cells. The study found no prior SARS-CoV-2 infection in the vaccine recipients, who tested negative for nucleocapsid antibodies. Some 2 million PBMC were placed in each well, which was supplemented with approximately 9.2 IU/ml IL-2 and around 10 ug/ml peptides. The authors replaced half the medium with IL-2 medium on days 3 and 7. The J segment lost 6 bases and the V segment lost 5 bases, leaving 5 bases of the junction unmatched. The CDR3 covers 15 residues. Germline V CDR1 and CDR2: MNHEY, SMNVEV (reference sequence). Worth noting for this clone: What it binds is not known.

Data came from immunoSEQ multiplex PCR; TCRdb stores just in-frame clones and leaves some out. The repertoire includes around 19,000 clones, roughly 70% of them detected once, and 7.5% to 9.5% sits in the top ten. This specimen consisted of CD4+ T cells from PBMCs cultured with HCoV-NL63 spike peptides, obtained before COVID-19 vaccination. V gene TRBV27 combines with J gene TRBJ1-6, with 9 nucleotides matching TRBD1. The sequence was collected from a human donor who received a COVID-19 vaccine. The CDR3 spells CASSPSGQGNSPLHF. The CDR3 DNA sequence: TGTGCCAGCAGTCCCTCGGGACAGGGTAATTCACCCCTCCACTTT.